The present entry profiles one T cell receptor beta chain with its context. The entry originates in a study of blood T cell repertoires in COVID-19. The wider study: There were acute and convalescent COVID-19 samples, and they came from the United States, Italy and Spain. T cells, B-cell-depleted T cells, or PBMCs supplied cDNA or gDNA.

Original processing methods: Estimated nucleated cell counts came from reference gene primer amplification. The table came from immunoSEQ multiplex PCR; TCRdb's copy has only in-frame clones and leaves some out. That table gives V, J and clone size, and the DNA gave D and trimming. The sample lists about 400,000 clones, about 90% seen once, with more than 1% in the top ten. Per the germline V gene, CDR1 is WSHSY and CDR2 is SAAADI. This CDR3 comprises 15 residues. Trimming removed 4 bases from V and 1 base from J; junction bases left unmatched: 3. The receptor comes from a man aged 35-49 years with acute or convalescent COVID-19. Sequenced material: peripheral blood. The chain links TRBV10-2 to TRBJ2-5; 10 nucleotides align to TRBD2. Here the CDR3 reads CASSVAGGTQETQYF. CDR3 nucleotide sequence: TGCGCCAGCAGTGTAGCGGGAGGAACCCAAGAGACCCAGTACTTC.